This T cell receptor beta chain was sequenced during a study of T cell responses to AZD1222 COVID-19 vaccine. General study findings and limits: Nearly half of unique spike-specific TCRs reportedly avoided B.1.351 and B.1.1.7 mutated regions. Donors were chiefly white British, with a greater number of females, and clonal diversity was perhaps underestimated. The study sampled repertoires only after the peak T cell response.

It was second doses at about 4 or about 12 weeks that were pooled. Clones were read by immunoSEQ multiplex PCR, and TCRdb kept only the in-frame ones, dropping some. This table has 95,000 to 100,000 clones, 88% appearing once. This CDR3 is 13 amino acids long. The V and J ends lost 0 bases and 2 bases respectively, with 5 bases between them. Germline loops: CDR1 LNHNV, CDR2 YYDKDF (reference sequence). Remarks on this clone: Antigen specificity is unknown.

Sequencing used peripheral blood, obtained 28 days after the second AZD1222 dose. The genes are TRBV15 and TRBJ2-7; D not resolved. This TCR derives from an adult who received the AZD1222 COVID-19 vaccine. The CDR3: CATSRDSAYEQYF. CDR3 in DNA: TGTGCCACCAGCAGAGACTCAGCCTACGAGCAGTACTTC.